One sample yielded the 6 T cell receptor beta chains listed below, sequenced in a study of Ad26.COV2.S vaccination and SARS-CoV-2 variants. Method: immunoSEQ multiplex PCR; TCRdb's copy keeps in-frame clones and lacks some. The sample includes some 320,000 clones, about 85% of them seen just once. As for treatment: about 20 received Ad26.COV2.S at low or high dose, single or two shots; 5 received placebo; per-sample allocation not given. Sampling happened 63 days after the first vaccine or placebo injection. This sample comprised peripheral blood, obtained in a trial of Ad26.COV2.S vaccine versus placebo. Receptor source: a person between 18 and 65 years old who received the Ad26.COV2.S COVID-19 vaccine or a placebo.

The chain's CDR3 is CASRDTVSGYGYTF. In DNA, the CDR3 is TGTGCCAGCAGGGATACAGTTTCCGGCTATGGCTACACCTTC. V and J are TRBV6-1 and TRBJ1-2; D gene uncertain. Germline V gene lookup returns CDR1 MNHNS and CDR2 SASEGT. The CDR3 extends over 14 amino acids. V shed 6 bases and J shed 4 bases, with 15 bases lying between them.

This chain links TRBV11-2 with TRBJ1-1; D not certain. The germline V gene has CDR1 SGHAT and CDR2 FQNNGV. The ends were cut back, 4 bases at V and 1 base at J, with 10 bases in the middle. This CDR3 is built from 14 residues. The CDR3 DNA sequence: TGTGCCAGCAGCTCTTTGCGGGGGAACACTGAAGCTTTCTTT. Amino acids: CASSSLRGNTEAFF.

This chain joins TRBV5-5 and TRBJ2-3; no reliable D call. This CDR3 is built from 15 residues. V gave up 2 bases and J gave up 2 bases, with 12 bases separating them. The germline CDR1 and CDR2 sequences are SGHKS and YYEKEE (reference sequence). CDR3 bases: TGTGCCAGCAGCTTAATACGCCCTCCCACAGATACGCAGTATTTT. It is translated as CASSLIRPPTDTQYF.

This chain uses TRBV19 with TRBJ1-1, with 7 bases aligning to TRBD1. With 1 base clipped from V and 7 bases from J, the junction kept 6 bases outside the gene matches. Germline V CDR1 and CDR2: LNHDA, SQIVND (reference sequence). The CDR3 totals 14 residues. The CDR3 bases are TGTGCCAGTAGTATAGCCACGGGACAGCGTGAAGCTTTCTTT. Amino acids: CASSIATGQREAFF.

The CDR3 DNA is TGTGCCACCAGCTCTCCTCAGGCAGATACGCAGTATTTT. It translates to CATSSPQADTQYF. The chain joins TRBV15 to TRBJ2-3; D gene unclear. CDR1 and CDR2 from the germline V gene are LNHNV and YYDKDF (reference sequence). V dropped 5 bases and J dropped 4 bases, with 10 bases sitting between them. The CDR3 contains 13 residues.

This clone was found a few times. This CDR3 is CASSRVTGSYEQYF. As DNA, the CDR3 is TGTGCCAGCAGCCGGGTGACAGGATCCTACGAGCAGTACTTC. The chain has TRBV3-1 (or the pseudogene TRBV3-2) and TRBJ2-7; D perhaps matches TRBD1 (6 bases). Germline CDR1 is LGHDT and CDR2 is YNNKEL (reference sequence). V lost 4 bases and J 1 base, leaving 11 bases between the germline ends. The length of the CDR3 is 14 residues.